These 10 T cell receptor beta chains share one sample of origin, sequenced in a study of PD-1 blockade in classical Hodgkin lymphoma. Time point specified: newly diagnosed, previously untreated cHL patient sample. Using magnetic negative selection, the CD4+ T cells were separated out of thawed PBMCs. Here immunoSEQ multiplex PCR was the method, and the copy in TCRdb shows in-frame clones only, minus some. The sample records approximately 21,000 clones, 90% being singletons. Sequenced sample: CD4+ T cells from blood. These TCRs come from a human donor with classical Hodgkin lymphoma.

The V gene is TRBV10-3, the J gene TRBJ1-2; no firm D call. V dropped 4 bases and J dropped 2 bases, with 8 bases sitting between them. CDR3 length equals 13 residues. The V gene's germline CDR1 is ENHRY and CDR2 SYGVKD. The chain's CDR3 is CAISAVVNYGYTF. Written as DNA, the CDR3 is TGTGCCATCAGTGCCGTAGTAAACTATGGCTACACCTTC.

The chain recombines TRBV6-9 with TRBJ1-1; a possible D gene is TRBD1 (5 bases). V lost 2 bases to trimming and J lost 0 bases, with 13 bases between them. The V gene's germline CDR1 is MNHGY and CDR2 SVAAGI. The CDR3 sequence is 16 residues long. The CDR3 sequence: CASSYRAGILNTEAFF. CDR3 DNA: TGTGCCAGCAGTTATAGGGCAGGGATATTGAACACTGAAGCTTTCTTT.

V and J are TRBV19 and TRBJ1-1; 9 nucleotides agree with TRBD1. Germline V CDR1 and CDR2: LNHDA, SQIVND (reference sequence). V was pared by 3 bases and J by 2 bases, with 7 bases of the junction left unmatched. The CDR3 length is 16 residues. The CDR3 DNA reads TGTGCCAGTAGTATTGGGACAGGGACTTACAACACTGAAGCTTTCTTT. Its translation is CASSIGTGTYNTEAFF.

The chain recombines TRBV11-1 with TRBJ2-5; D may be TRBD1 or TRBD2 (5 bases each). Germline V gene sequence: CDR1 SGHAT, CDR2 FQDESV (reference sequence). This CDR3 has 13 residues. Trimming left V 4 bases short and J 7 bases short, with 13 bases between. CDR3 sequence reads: CASSSGPTGTQYF. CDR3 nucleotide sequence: TGTGCCAGCAGCTCGGGACCGACCGGGACCCAGTACTTC.

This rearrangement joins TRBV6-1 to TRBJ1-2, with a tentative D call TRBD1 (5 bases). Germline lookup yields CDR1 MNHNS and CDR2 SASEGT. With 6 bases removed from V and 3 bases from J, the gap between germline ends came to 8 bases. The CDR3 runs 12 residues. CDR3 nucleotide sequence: TGTGCCAGCAGGACGGGGGACTATGGCTACACCTTC. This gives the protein CASRTGDYGYTF.

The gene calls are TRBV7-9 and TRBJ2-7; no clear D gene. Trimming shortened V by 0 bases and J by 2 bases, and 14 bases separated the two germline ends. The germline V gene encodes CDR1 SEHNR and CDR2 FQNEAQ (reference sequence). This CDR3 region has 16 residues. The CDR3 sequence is CASSLAAGPLTYEQYF. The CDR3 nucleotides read TGTGCCAGCAGCTTAGCGGCCGGACCCCTGACCTACGAGCAGTACTTC. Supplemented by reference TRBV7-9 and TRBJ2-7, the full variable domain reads DTGVSQNPRHKITKRGQNVTFRCDPISEHNRLYWYRQTLGQGPEFLTYFQNEAQLEKSRLLSDRFSAERPKGSFSTLEIQRTEQGDSAMYLCASSLAAGPLTYEQYFGPGTRLTVT.

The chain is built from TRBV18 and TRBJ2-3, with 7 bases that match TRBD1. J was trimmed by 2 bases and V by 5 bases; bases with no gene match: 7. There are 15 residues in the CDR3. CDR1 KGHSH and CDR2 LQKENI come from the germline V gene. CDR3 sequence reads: CASSSTGMDTDTQYF. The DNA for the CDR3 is TGTGCCAGCTCATCGACAGGGATGGACACAGATACGCAGTATTTT.

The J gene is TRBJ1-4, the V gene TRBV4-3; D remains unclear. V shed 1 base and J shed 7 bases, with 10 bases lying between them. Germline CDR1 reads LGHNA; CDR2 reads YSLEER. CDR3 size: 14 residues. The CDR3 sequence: CASSQVTVSEKLFF. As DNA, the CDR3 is TGCGCCAGCAGCCAAGTCACCGTTAGTGAAAAACTGTTTTTT.

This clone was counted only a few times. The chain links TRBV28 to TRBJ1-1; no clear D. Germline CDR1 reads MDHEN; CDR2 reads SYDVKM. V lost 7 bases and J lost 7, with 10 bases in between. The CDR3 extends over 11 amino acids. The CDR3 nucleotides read TGTGCCAGCACTACGATCGATGAAGCTTTCTTT. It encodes CASTTIDEAFF.

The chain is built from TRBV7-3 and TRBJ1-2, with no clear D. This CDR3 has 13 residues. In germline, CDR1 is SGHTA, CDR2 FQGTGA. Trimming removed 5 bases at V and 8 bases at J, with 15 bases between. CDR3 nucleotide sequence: TGTGCCAGCAGCAACCCGTACTCGCAAGGCTACACCTTC. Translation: CASSNPYSQGYTF.